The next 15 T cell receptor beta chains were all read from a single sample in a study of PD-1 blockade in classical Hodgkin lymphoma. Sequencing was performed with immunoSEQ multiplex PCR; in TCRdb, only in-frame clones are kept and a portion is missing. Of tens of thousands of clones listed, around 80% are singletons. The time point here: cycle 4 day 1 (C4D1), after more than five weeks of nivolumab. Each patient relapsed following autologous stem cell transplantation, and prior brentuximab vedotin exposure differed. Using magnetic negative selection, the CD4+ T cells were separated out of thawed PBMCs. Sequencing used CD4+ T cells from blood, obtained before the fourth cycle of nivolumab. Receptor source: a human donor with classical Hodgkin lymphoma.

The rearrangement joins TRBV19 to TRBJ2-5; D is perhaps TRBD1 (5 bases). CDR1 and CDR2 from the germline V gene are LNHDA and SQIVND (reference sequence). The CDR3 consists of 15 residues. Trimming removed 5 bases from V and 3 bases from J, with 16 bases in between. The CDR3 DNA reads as TGTGCCAGTAGTGCCGGTGGGGCAGCTGAAGAGACCCAGTACTTC. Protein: CASSAGGAAEETQYF. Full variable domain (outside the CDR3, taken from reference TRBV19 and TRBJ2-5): DGGITQSPKYLFRKEGQNVTLSCEQNLNHDAMYWYRQDPGQGLRLIYYSQIVNDFQKGDIAEGYSVSREKKESFPLTVTSAQKNPTAFYLCASSAGGAAEETQYFGPGTRLLVL.

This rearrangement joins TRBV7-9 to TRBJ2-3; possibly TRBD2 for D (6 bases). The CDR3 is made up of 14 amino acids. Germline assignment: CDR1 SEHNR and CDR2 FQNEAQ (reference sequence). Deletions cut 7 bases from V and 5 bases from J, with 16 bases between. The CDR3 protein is CASTLGGGLDTQYF. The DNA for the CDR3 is TGTGCCAGCACCTTGGGGGGTGGCTTAGATACGCAGTATTTT.

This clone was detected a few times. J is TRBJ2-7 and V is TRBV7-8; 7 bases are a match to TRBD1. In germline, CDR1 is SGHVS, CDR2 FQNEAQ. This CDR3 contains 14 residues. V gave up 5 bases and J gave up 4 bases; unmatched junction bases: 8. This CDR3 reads CASSLGAGGYEQYF. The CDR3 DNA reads TGTGCCAGCAGCCTGGGGGCAGGGGGATACGAGCAGTACTTC.

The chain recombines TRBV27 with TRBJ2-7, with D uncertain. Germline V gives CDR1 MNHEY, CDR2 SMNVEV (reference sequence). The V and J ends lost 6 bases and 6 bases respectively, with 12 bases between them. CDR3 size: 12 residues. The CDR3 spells CASRSRRSEQYF. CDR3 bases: TGTGCCAGCAGGAGCCGGCGGTCCGAGCAGTACTTC.

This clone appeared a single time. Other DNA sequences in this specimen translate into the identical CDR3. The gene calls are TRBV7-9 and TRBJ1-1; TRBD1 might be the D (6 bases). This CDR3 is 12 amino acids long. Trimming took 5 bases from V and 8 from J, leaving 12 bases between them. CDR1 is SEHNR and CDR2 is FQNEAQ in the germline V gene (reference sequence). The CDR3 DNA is TGTGCCAGCAGCACACAGGGCCCGGAAGCTTTCTTT. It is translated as CASSTQGPEAFF.

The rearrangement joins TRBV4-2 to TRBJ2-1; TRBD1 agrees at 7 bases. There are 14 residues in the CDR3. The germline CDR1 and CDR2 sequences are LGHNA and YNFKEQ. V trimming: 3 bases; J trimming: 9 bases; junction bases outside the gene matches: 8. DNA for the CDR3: TGTGCCAGCAGCCAGGTAGGGGGCTTGGGTGAGCAGTTCTTC. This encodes CASSQVGGLGEQFF.

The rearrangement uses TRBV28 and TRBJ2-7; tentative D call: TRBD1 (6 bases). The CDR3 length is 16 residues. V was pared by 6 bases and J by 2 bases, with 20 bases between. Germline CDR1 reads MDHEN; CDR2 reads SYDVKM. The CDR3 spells CASSRVPQQGPYEQYF. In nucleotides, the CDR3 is TGTGCCAGCAGCCGCGTGCCACAACAGGGACCCTACGAGCAGTACTTC.

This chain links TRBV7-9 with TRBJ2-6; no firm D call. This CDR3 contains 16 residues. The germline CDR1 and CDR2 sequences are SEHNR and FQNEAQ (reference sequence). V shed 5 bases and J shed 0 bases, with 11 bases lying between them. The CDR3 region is CASSRSSVSGANVLTF. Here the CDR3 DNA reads TGTGCCAGCAGCCGTTCCTCAGTCTCTGGGGCCAACGTCCTGACTTTC.

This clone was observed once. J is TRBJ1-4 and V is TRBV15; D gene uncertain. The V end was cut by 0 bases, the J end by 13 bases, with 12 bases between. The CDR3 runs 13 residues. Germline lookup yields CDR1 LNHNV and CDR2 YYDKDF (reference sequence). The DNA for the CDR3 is TGTGCCACCAGCAGAGACCAGACAAGCTCACTGTTTTTT. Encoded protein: CATSRDQTSSLFF. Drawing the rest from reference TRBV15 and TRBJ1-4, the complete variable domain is DAMVIQNPRYQVTQFGKPVTLSCSQTLNHNVMYWYQQKSSQAPKLLFHYYDKDFNNEADTPDNFQSRRPNTSFCFLDIRSPGLGDTAMYLCATSRDQTSSLFFGSGTQLSVL.

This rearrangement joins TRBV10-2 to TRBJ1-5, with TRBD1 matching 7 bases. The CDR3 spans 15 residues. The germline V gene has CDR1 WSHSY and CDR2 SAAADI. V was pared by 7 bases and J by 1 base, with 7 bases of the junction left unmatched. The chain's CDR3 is CASKSSRGSNQPQHF. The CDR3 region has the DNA TGCGCCAGCAAAAGTTCCAGGGGGAGCAATCAGCCCCAGCATTTT.

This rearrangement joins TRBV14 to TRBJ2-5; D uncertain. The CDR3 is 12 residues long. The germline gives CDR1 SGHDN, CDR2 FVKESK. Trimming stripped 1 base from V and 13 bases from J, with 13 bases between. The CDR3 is CASSQGLATSYF. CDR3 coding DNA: TGTGCCAGCAGCCAAGGACTGGCCACGTCGTACTTC.

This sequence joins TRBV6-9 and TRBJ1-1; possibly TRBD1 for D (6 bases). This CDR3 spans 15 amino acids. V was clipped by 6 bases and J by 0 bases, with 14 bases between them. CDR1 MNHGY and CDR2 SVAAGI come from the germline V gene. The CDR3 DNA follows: TGTGCCAGCAGCCGGCAACAGGGTCTGAACACTGAAGCTTTCTTT. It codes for CASSRQQGLNTEAFF.

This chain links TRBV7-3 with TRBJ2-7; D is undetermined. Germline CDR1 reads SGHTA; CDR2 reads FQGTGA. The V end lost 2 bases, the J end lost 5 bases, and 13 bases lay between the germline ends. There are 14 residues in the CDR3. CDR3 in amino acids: CASSLWGGADEQYF. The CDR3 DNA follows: TGTGCCAGCAGCTTATGGGGTGGAGCCGACGAGCAGTACTTC.

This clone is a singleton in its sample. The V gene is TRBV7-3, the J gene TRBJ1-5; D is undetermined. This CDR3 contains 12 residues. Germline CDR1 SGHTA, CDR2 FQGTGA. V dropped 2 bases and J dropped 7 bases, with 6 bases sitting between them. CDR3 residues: CASSLPGQPQHF. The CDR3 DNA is TGTGCCAGCAGCTTACCTGGACAGCCCCAGCATTTT.

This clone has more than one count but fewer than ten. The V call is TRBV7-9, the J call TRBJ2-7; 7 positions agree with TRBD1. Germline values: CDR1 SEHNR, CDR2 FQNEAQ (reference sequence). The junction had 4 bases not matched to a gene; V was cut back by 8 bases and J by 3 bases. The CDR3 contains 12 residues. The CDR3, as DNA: TGTGCCAGCTCCCAGGGGGACTACGAGCAGTACTTC. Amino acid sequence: CASSQGDYEQYF. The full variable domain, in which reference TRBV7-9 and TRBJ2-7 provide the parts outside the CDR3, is DTGVSQNPRHKITKRGQNVTFRCDPISEHNRLYWYRQTLGQGPEFLTYFQNEAQLEKSRLLSDRFSAERPKGSFSTLEIQRTEQGDSAMYLCASSQGDYEQYFGPGTRLTVT.